These T cell receptor beta chains were read from a single sample in a study of metastatic and nonmetastatic thyroid tumors. Using MiXCR, TCRdb reanalyzed the PCR reads. This table has about 14,000 clones, 23% appearing once. Sequenced input: blood. The receptors stem from a female donor with papillary thyroid cancer or a benign thyroid nodule (not recorded which). Some clones in this sample may be carry-over from other donors' samples. The CDR3 runs from the conserved cysteine through the conserved F or W. The D gene is left open where the match is weak. Where a row states a size, it is once, few, many or the class of an expanded clone; other rows omit it.

d_gene	v_gene	j_gene	abundance	len	CDR3nt	CDR3aa
-	TRBV27	TRBJ2-1	medium-sized	17	TGTGCCAGCAGTTTAAGCTTGAGGTCGAGCCTAAACAATGAGCAGTTCTTC	CASSLSLRSSLNNEQFF
TRBD2	TRBV20-1	TRBJ2-3	many	17	TGCAGTGCCCAATACCTTGGACTAGCGGGATTCACAGATACGCAGTATTTT	CSAQYLGLAGFTDTQYF
-	TRBV20-1	TRBJ1-1	many	16	TGCAGTGCTAGGCCCAACGGGGAGATGGTGAACACTGAAGCTTTCTTT	CSARPNGEMVNTEAFF
TRBD1	TRBV5-4	TRBJ2-2	many	18	TGTGCCAGCAGCTTCCGAACAGGGGGCCGACGGTACACCGGGGAGCTGTTTTTT	CASSFRTGGRRYTGELFF
-	TRBV7-3	TRBJ2-2	many	14	TGTGCCAGCAGCTCCGTCGCGAACACCGGGGAGCTGTTTTTT	CASSSVANTGELFF
TRBD1	TRBV11-1	TRBJ1-6	many	19	TGTGCCAGCAGCTTATCGGGACAGGGGGAATCTTCCTATAATTCACCCCTCCACTTT	CASSLSGQGESSYNSPLHF
-	TRBV29-1	TRBJ2-3	many	13	TGCAGCGTTGGACTAACGGGCACAGATACGCAGTATTTT	CSVGLTGTDTQYF
-	TRBV2	TRBJ1-4	few	14	TGTGCCAGCAGCGACGACAGAAGAACTGAAAAACTGTTTTTT	CASSDDRRTEKLFF
-	TRBV20-1	TRBJ1-5	-	14	TGCAGTGCTCCTGACGTGAATAGCAATCAGCCCCAGCATTTT	CSAPDVNSNQPQHF
TRBD2	TRBV6-2/TRBV6-3	TRBJ2-7	few	13	TGTGCCAGCAGACGGACTAGCTCCTACGAGCAGTACTTC	CASRRTSSYEQYF
TRBD1	TRBV7-9	TRBJ1-1	-	14	TGTGCCAGCAAGTACGGACAGGGGAACACTGAAGCTTTCTTT	CASKYGQGNTEAFF
-	TRBV18	TRBJ2-4	-	15	TGTGCCAGCTCGCCTATGACAAGGGGTGAAAACATTCAGTACTTC	CASSPMTRGENIQYF
-	TRBV7-2	TRBJ1-1	many	11	TGTGCCAGCAGGGTTGGACAGGAAGCTTTCTTT	CASRVGQEAFF
TRBD1	TRBV2	TRBJ2-5	-	14	TGTGCCACCAAGATTGACAGGGGACAAGAGACCCAGTACTTC	CATKIDRGQETQYF
-	TRBV28	TRBJ1-5	medium-sized	15	TGTGCCAGCAGTTTCCCGGGACGACGAAATCAGCCCCAGCATTTT	CASSFPGRRNQPQHF
TRBD1	TRBV2	TRBJ2-7	few	16	TGTGCCAGCAGTGATCGACAGGGAATATCCTCCTACGAGCAGTACTTC	CASSDRQGISSYEQYF
-	TRBV7-2	TRBJ2-7	medium-sized	12	TGTGCCAGCAGCTTAGTTCTCCACGAGCAGTACTTC	CASSLVLHEQYF
TRBD1	TRBV5-8	TRBJ1-6	many	13	TGTGCCAGCAGTAACAGGGGCCACTCACCCCTCCACTTT	CASSNRGHSPLHF
-	TRBV12-3/TRBV12-4	TRBJ2-5	many	15	TGTGCCAGCAGTTTATTGGGAGGCCCTACGGAGACCCAGTACTTC	CASSLLGGPTETQYF
-	TRBV6-1	TRBJ2-7	few	15	TGTGCCAGCAGTGCAAGGGACTCAATGGGGTACGAGCAGTACTTC	CASSARDSMGYEQYF
TRBD1	TRBV7-3	TRBJ1-1	many	13	TGTGCCAGCAGCTTAAACAGGGGGCGAGAAGCTTTCTTT	CASSLNRGREAFF
-	TRBV5-1	TRBJ2-7	-	16	TGCGCCAGCAGTCTTCAACCCGACGGTGGTGGCTACGAGCAGTACTTC	CASSLQPDGGGYEQYF
-	TRBV11-1	TRBJ2-5	many	18	TGTGCCAGCAGCTTTGTTTTAACCTCCGGGACCTCTAAGGAGACCCAGTACTTC	CASSFVLTSGTSKETQYF
-	TRBV30	TRBJ1-2	-	14	TGTGCCTGGAGTGTACACCGCCAGTCCTATGGCTACACCTTC	CAWSVHRQSYGYTF
-	TRBV7-2	TRBJ1-1	many	14	TGTGCCAGCAGCTTCACACCCCTGGGCACTGAAGCTTTCTTT	CASSFTPLGTEAFF
TRBD2	TRBV20-1	TRBJ2-1	many	14	TGCAGTGCTAGTTTGACTAGCCGGGTAGATGAGCAGTTCTTC	CSASLTSRVDEQFF
-	TRBV20-1	TRBJ2-5	once	12	TGCAGTGCTAGAGTCGGGAGAGAGACCCAGTACTTC	CSARVGRETQYF
-	TRBV5-1	TRBJ1-4	-	14	TGCGCCAGCCGCCCGGGAGCCCAAAATGAAAAACTGTTTTTT	CASRPGAQNEKLFF
-	TRBV6-2/TRBV6-3	TRBJ2-1	-	15	TGTGCCAGCAGTTATCACGACAGCTCCTACAATGAGCAGTTCTTC	CASSYHDSSYNEQFF
-	TRBV5-1	TRBJ1-4	many	14	TGCGCCAGCAGCCCGGGACGGGGAAATGAAAAACTGTTTTTT	CASSPGRGNEKLFF
-	TRBV7-2	TRBJ2-5	many	14	TGTGCCAGCAGCGATTTGTACAGGCCAGAGACCCAGTACTTC	CASSDLYRPETQYF
TRBD1	TRBV5-6	TRBJ2-7	many	14	TGTGCCGGCAGCTTGACAGGGTACCCCTACGAGCAGTACTTC	CAGSLTGYPYEQYF
-	TRBV15	TRBJ1-6	many	15	TGTGCCACCAGCGGTAGACAGACCTATAATTCACCCCTCCACTTT	CATSGRQTYNSPLHF
-	TRBV5-1	TRBJ2-1	many	17	TGCGCCAGCAGCTTGGGCGGTCGAGGGCTAGCCGGCAATGAGCAGTTCTTC	CASSLGGRGLAGNEQFF
TRBD1	TRBV6-2/TRBV6-3	TRBJ1-2	-	13	TGTGCCAGCAGCGCAGGGACAGCCTTCGGCTACACCTTC	CASSAGTAFGYTF
TRBD2	TRBV2	TRBJ2-1	many	15	TGTGCCAGCTCGGGGGGGAAATCCTCCTACAATGAGCAGTTCTTC	CASSGGKSSYNEQFF
-	TRBV12-3/TRBV12-4	TRBJ2-7	medium-sized	12	TGTGCCAGCAGTACAGGGCCCCACGAGCAGTACTTC	CASSTGPHEQYF